This T cell receptor beta chain was obtained from a study of T cell responses to AZD1222 COVID-19 vaccine. Overall study findings and caveats: The span of vaccine-associated CD4 TCRs extended across spike, with dominance at 160-218 and 743-854. Variant regions that are unmutated are reportedly the target of nearly half of spike-specific TCRs. Most donors were white British, females outnumbered males, and clonal diversity was possibly underestimated.

TCRdb's table, derived via immunoSEQ multiplex PCR, lists solely in-frame clones and lacks some. Among under 80,000 clones listed, roughly four fifths were seen once. Trimming removed 5 bases from V and 7 bases from J, with 18 bases in between. This CDR3 is built from 15 residues. Germline values: CDR1 SGHTA, CDR2 FQGTGA. About this clone itself: Its antigen is unknown.

The specimen was peripheral blood, collected 28 days after the second AZD1222 dose. The chain couples TRBV7-3 to TRBJ2-1; possibly TRBD2 for D (6 bases). This receptor was obtained from an adult who received the AZD1222 COVID-19 vaccine. The CDR3 loop reads CASSPGLDRTNEQFF. Here the CDR3 DNA reads TGTGCCAGCAGCCCGGGACTCGATCGAACGAATGAGCAGTTCTTC.